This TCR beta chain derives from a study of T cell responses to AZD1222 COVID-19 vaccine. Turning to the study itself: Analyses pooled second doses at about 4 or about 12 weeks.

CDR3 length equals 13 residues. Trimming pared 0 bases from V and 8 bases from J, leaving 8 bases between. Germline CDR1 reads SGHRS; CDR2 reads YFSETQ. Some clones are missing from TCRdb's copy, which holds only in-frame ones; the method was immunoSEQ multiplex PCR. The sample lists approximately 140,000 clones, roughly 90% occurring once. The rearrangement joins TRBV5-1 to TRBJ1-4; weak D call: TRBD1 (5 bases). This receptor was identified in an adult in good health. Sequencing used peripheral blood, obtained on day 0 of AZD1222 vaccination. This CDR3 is CASSLGDDEKLFF. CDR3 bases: TGCGCCAGCAGCTTGGGGGACGACGAAAAACTGTTTTTT.